A single sample is the source of the 14 T cell receptor beta chains below, sequenced in a study of T cells after yellow fever vaccination. MiXCR, run by TCRdb on the 5' RACE reads, gives a single entry per CDR3 protein. The top ten hold approximately 34% of the sample, which has 150,000 to 200,000 distinct CDR3 sequences, roughly 11% seen once. Material: CD8+ T cells sorted from PBMCs, obtained 15 days after the yellow fever booster vaccination. The receptors shown here come from a man aged 18 to 29 who received the YFV17D yellow fever vaccine.

The chain has TRBV7-9 and TRBJ2-7, with 10 bases fitting TRBD2. CDR1 and CDR2 from the germline V gene are SEHNR and FQNEAQ (reference sequence). This CDR3 has 15 residues. V shed 5 bases, J shed 4 bases, and the junction held 8 bases outside the gene matches. The CDR3 loop is CASSLTSGELYEQYF. CDR3 DNA: TGTGCCAGCAGCCTCACTAGCGGGGAACTTTACGAGCAGTACTTC.

This clonotype was observed many times. The chain combines TRBV7-9 with TRBJ2-7, with TRBD2 as a possible D gene (5 bases). The CDR3 totals 12 residues. Deletions cut 5 bases from V and 3 bases from J, with 8 bases between. Germline-derived CDR1 and CDR2 are SEHNR and FQNEAQ (reference sequence). The CDR3 DNA is TGTGCCAGCAGCCCCGGGAACTACGAGCAGTACGTC. Its translation: CASSPGNYEQYV.

J is TRBJ1-5 and V is TRBV7-2, with D tentatively TRBD1 (5 bases). V gave up 5 bases and J gave up 3 bases, with 14 bases separating them. CDR3 length equals 15 residues. Per germline, CDR1 SGHTA and CDR2 FQGNSA. The CDR3 region is CASSKTALINQPQHF. The CDR3 nucleotides are TGTGCCAGCAGCAAGACAGCCCTAATCAATCAGCCCCAGCATTTT.

This clonotype occurred a few times. This chain links TRBV10-3 with TRBJ2-3, with 7 bases that match TRBD2. Unmatched junction bases numbered 5, after V lost 3 bases and J lost 2 bases. Germline V gene data show CDR1 as ENHRY and CDR2 as SYGVKD. The CDR3 loop spans 15 amino acids. Written as DNA, the CDR3 is TGTGCCATCAGTGACGAGCGGGGCCTCACAGATACGCAGTATTTT. Its translation is CAISDERGLTDTQYF.

This clonotype has a handful of counts. CDR3 protein: CASSYPAVTDTQYF. The CDR3 DNA sequence: TGTGCCAGCAGTTACCCCGCGGTGACAGATACGCAGTATTTT. The chain is built from TRBV6-2 or TRBV6-3 and TRBJ2-3; D not certain. Trimming pared 2 bases from V and 3 bases from J, leaving 9 bases between. Germline CDR1 is MNHEY and CDR2 is SVGEGT. The CDR3 consists of 14 residues.

The chain has TRBV12-3 or TRBV12-4 and TRBJ2-1, with D tentatively TRBD1 or TRBD2 (5 bases each). V lost 5 bases and J lost 5, with 22 bases in between. CDR3 length: 17 residues. CDR3 region: CASSLRSGTPPNNEQFF. In DNA form, the CDR3 reads TGTGCCAGCAGTCTACGATCCGGGACCCCTCCTAACAATGAGCAGTTCTTC.

This clonotype is medium-sized in the sample. The V gene is TRBV10-3, the J gene TRBJ1-4; D gene unclear. Germline lookup yields CDR1 ENHRY and CDR2 SYGVKD. The CDR3 spans 17 residues. Trimming took off 0 bases at V and 7 bases at J, with 18 bases between the two ends. CDR3 coding DNA: TGTGCCATCAGTGAGTCGACGCGGCACCCGTGGATTGAAAAACTGTTTTTT. Translating it yields CAISESTRHPWIEKLFF.

This clonotype has only a few counts. The chain carries TRBV29-1 and TRBJ2-3; the match to TRBD1 covers 7 bases. Germline-derived CDR1 and CDR2 are SQVTM and ANQGSEA. The CDR3 totals 13 residues. J was trimmed by 4 bases and V by 7 bases; bases with no gene match: 8. CDR3 amino acids: CSATGVPPDTQYF. The CDR3, as DNA: TGCAGCGCCACAGGGGTCCCCCCAGATACGCAGTATTTT.

The chain joins TRBV6-2 or TRBV6-3 to TRBJ1-1; 8 nucleotides line up with TRBD1. J lost 0 bases, V lost 6 bases, and 0 bases had no gene match. Germline V lookup: CDR1 MNHEY, CDR2 SVGEGT. The CDR3 extends over 13 amino acids. CDR3 in DNA: TGTGCCAGCAGGGGACAGGTGAACACTGAAGCTTTCTTT. Amino acids: CASRGQVNTEAFF.

V usage is TRBV3-1 and J usage is TRBJ2-1; TRBD2 agrees at 15 bases. V gave up 4 bases and J gave up 7 bases; unmatched junction bases: 14. The CDR3 has 19 residues. CDR1 LGHDT and CDR2 YNNKEL come from the germline V gene (reference sequence). As DNA, the CDR3 is TGTGCCAGCAGCCGAGCCCTCTTCCCCGGGACTAGCGGGGGGAATGAGCAGTTCTTC. Translated, it gives CASSRALFPGTSGGNEQFF.

This clonotype was observed a few times. This chain uses TRBV6-5 with TRBJ1-4; no reliable D call. The germline CDR1 and CDR2 sequences are MNHEY and SVGAGI. V was clipped by 2 bases and J by 7 bases, with 8 bases between them. The CDR3 is 13 amino acids. CDR3 loop: CASSYLSGEKLFF. CDR3 in DNA: TGTGCCAGCAGTTACCTGAGTGGTGAAAAACTGTTTTTT.

This clonotype was picked up many times. The V and J genes are TRBV7-6 and TRBJ2-5; D not certain. Trimming removed 4 bases at V and 0 bases at J, with 6 bases between. This CDR3 is 13 amino acids long. CDR1 and CDR2 from the germline V gene are SGHVS and FNYEAQ. In nucleotides, the CDR3 is TGTGCCAGCAGCTCCCCGTACCAAGAGACCCAGTACTTC. Translated: CASSSPYQETQYF. Variable domain in full (rest from reference TRBV7-6 and TRBJ2-5): GAGVSQSPRYKVTKRGQDVALRCDPISGHVSLYWYRQALGQGPEFLTYFNYEAQQDKSGLPNDRFSAERPEGSISTLTIQRTEQRDSAMYRCASSSPYQETQYFGPGTRLLVL.

This clonotype was found a few times. The genes are TRBV6-2 or TRBV6-3 and TRBJ2-7; tentative D call: TRBD1 (6 bases). The length of the CDR3 is 14 residues. The V end was cut by 6 bases, the J end by 0 bases, with 12 bases between. Per the germline V gene, CDR1 is MNHEY and CDR2 is SVGEGT. CDR3 nucleotide sequence: TGTGCCAGCAGGAGGGGGTCCCGCTCCTACGAGCAGTACTTC. It specifies CASRRGSRSYEQYF.

This clonotype was detected many times. The CDR3 region has the DNA TGTGCCATCAGTGAGTCGGACAGCTCCTACGAGCAGTACTTC. This sequence encodes CAISESDSSYEQYF. This chain uses TRBV10-3 with TRBJ2-7; the D gene is possibly TRBD1 (6 bases). Germline V gene sequence: CDR1 ENHRY, CDR2 SYGVKD. The CDR3 covers 14 residues. V shed 0 bases and J shed 0 bases, with 6 bases lying between them.